This is a list of T cell receptor beta chains from one sample in a study of vaccination effects on CD4 cells after COVID-19. The protocol was immunoSEQ multiplex PCR, while the TCRdb copy is restricted to in-frame clones and leaves out a portion. The data show tens of thousands of clones, more than 65% seen once. These receptors are not linked to any known antigen. Specimen: CD4+ T cells from PBMCs cultured with HCoV-NL63 spike peptides, collected after COVID-19 vaccination. Every receptor here comes from a human donor who received a COVID-19 vaccine. Both conserved end residues are part of each CDR3. Each record gives: clone size, J gene, D gene, V gene, CDR3 DNA, CDR3 protein. The D gene is left open where the match is weak. Part of the rows lack a size; the others show once, few, many or a class for expanded clones.

.	TRBJ2-7	.	TRBV15	TGTGCCACCAGCAGAGCCCGGGTCCTTAACTACGAGCAGTACTTC	CATSRARVLNYEQYF
.	TRBJ1-1	.	TRBV7-9	TGTGCCAGCAGCTTCTCAGGGTTTAACACTGAAGCTTTCTTT	CASSFSGFNTEAFF
.	TRBJ1-2	TRBD1	TRBV6-4	TGTGCCAGCAGTGACGGAAACAGGGGGATAGATGGCTACACCTTC	CASSDGNRGIDGYTF
.	TRBJ1-2	TRBD1	TRBV10-3	TGTGCCATCAGTGAACCCCAGACAGGGATAAACGGCTACACCTTC	CAISEPQTGINGYTF
few	TRBJ2-2	.	TRBV7-9	TGTGCCAGCAGCCCTAACACGGTGGCCGACACCGGGGAGCTGTTTTTT	CASSPNTVADTGELFF
.	TRBJ2-3	TRBD2	TRBV19	TGTGCCAGTAGTATAGGCGGGGGGGCGACAGATACGCAGTATTTT	CASSIGGGATDTQYF
.	TRBJ2-3	TRBD1	TRBV3-1/TRBV3-2	TGTGCCAGCAGCCCCAGGACAGGGGATTCTGCATACACAGATACGCAGTATTTT	CASSPRTGDSAYTDTQYF
.	TRBJ1-2	.	TRBV18	TGTGCCAGCTCACCACGAGCGGAAGGGGGTGGAGGTGGCGTCAGCTACACCTTC	CASSPRAEGGGGGVSYTF
once	TRBJ2-3	.	TRBV5-1	TGCGCCAGCAGCTCAATCCCCGGGTCCACAGATACGCAGTATTTT	CASSSIPGSTDTQYF
.	TRBJ2-7	.	TRBV4-2	TGTGCCAGCAGCTTGGGGTTGAGGGTAAGCTCCTACGAGCAGTACTTC	CASSLGLRVSSYEQYF
few	TRBJ2-1	.	TRBV7-8	TGTGCCAGCAGCTTAGCGCGCATTAGGAACAATGAGCAGTTCTTC	CASSLARIRNNEQFF
few	TRBJ2-7	TRBD1	TRBV9	TGTGCCAGCAGTCCCGGGACAGGGATCTACGAGCAGTACTTC	CASSPGTGIYEQYF
once	TRBJ1-5	.	TRBV2	TGTGCCAGCAGTGTTTACCAGGGACCTCAGCCCCAGCATTTT	CASSVYQGPQPQHF
.	TRBJ1-1	.	TRBV5-1	TGCGCCAGCAGCTTGGCCAGGCGGACAGCCCACACTGAAGCTTTCTTT	CASSLARRTAHTEAFF
.	TRBJ1-2	.	TRBV6-1	TGTGCCAGCAGTGAAGGGGCAGGACAATTTGGCTACACCTTC	CASSEGAGQFGYTF
.	TRBJ2-3	TRBD2	TRBV9	TGTGCCAGCAGCGTAGGACTAGCGGGGTCTAGCACAGATACGCAGTATTTT	CASSVGLAGSSTDTQYF
.	TRBJ2-5	TRBD2	TRBV5-4	TGTGCCAGCAGCTTGGCTGGGGGGGGAGAGACCCAGTACTTC	CASSLAGGGETQYF
.	TRBJ2-5	TRBD2	TRBV3-1/TRBV3-2	TGTGCCAGCAGCCAAGAGGTAATAGCGGGAGTATTAGAGACCCAGTACTTC	CASSQEVIAGVLETQYF
.	TRBJ1-1	TRBD1	TRBV6-5	TGTGCCAGCAGTTACGGACAGGGGAACACTGAAGCTTTCTTT	CASSYGQGNTEAFF
.	TRBJ2-7	.	TRBV25-1	TGTGCCAGCAGTGCGGGGACATCAGGCTACGAGCAGTACTTC	CASSAGTSGYEQYF
.	TRBJ1-2	.	TRBV29-1	TGCAGCGTGTGCTTTAACCTCAACTATGGCTACACCTTC	CSVCFNLNYGYTF
few	TRBJ1-1	.	TRBV3-1/TRBV3-2	TGTGCCAGCAGCCCTCTGGGAGGGAACACTGAAGCTTTCTTT	CASSPLGGNTEAFF
once	TRBJ2-1	.	TRBV11-3	TGTGCCAGCAGCTTAGTGGCCAGCTCCTACAATGAGCAGTTCTTC	CASSLVASSYNEQFF
few	TRBJ1-6	.	TRBV5-4	TGTGCCAGCAGCTTGGGGGGCAGGGGTGAGTCACCCCTCCACTTT	CASSLGGRGESPLHF
.	TRBJ1-4	TRBD1	TRBV5-1	TGCGCCAGCAGCCCCGGGACAGGGGGAGAAAAACTGTTTTTT	CASSPGTGGEKLFF
.	TRBJ1-4	.	TRBV6-1	TGTGCCAGCAGTGAGCACAGGGCTGAAAAACTGTTTTTT	CASSEHRAEKLFF
.	TRBJ2-3	.	TRBV6-5	TGTGCCAGCAGTTACCAGGGGGATACGCAGTATTTT	CASSYQGDTQYF
.	TRBJ2-2	TRBD2	TRBV6-2/TRBV6-3	TGTGCCAGCAGTAGGACTAGCGGGAGTGCCGGGGAGCTGTTTTTT	CASSRTSGSAGELFF
.	TRBJ2-7	TRBD1	TRBV25-1	TGTGCCAGCAGTCCGCCGGGACAGGGAACCTACGAGCAGTACTTC	CASSPPGQGTYEQYF
.	TRBJ2-1	TRBD2	TRBV4-1	TGCGCCAGCAGCCGAACGGGAGCGGGAGGAGTCTACAATGAGCAGTTCTTC	CASSRTGAGGVYNEQFF
few	TRBJ1-2	.	TRBV30	TGTGCCTGGAAGTCCCCAGGGGCGAGGGGCTACACCTTC	CAWKSPGARGYTF
few	TRBJ2-1	TRBD2	TRBV18	TGTGCCAGCTCACTTCGGACTAGCGGGGGCCACAATGAGCAGTTCTTC	CASSLRTSGGHNEQFF
.	TRBJ2-3	TRBD1	TRBV4-1	TGCGCCAGCAGCCAATCTCCGGGACAGGGGGCTCGCACAGATACGCAGTATTTT	CASSQSPGQGARTDTQYF
.	TRBJ2-1	.	TRBV4-2	TGTGCCAGCAGCCAAGACGAAGGGTATGAGCAGTTCTTC	CASSQDEGYEQFF
.	TRBJ1-1	.	TRBV29-1	TGCAGTTTCTCAAACACAAATGAAGCTTTCTTT	CSFSNTNEAFF
few	TRBJ2-2	TRBD1	TRBV18	TGTGCCAGCTCCCGAAGACAGGGGCGAGGCACCGGGGAGCTGTTTTTT	CASSRRQGRGTGELFF
.	TRBJ1-5	.	TRBV20-1	TGCAGTGCTAGTCAGGGTGTTGGTCAGCCCCAGCATTTT	CSASQGVGQPQHF
.	TRBJ2-2	TRBD2	TRBV6-5	TGTGCCACACGGTGGTCGGGGGGTAACACCGGGGAGCTGTTTTTT	CATRWSGGNTGELFF
once	TRBJ1-5	.	TRBV7-2	TGTGCCAGCAGCCCCCCCCTATGGGGGGAATATCAGCCCCAGCATTTT	CASSPPLWGEYQPQHF
.	TRBJ2-7	.	TRBV10-2	TGCGCCAGCACCCAGCAACCCTCCTACGAGCAGTACTTC	CASTQQPSYEQYF
.	TRBJ2-7	.	TRBV2	TGTGCCAGCAGTGAACCCTTTGAGTACGAGCAGTACTTC	CASSEPFEYEQYF